This entry describes one TCR beta chain. What it binds is unknown. The data were produced by immunoSEQ multiplex PCR, yet TCRdb's version contains in-frame clones alone and is incomplete. The table lists just over 95,000 clones, roughly 89% of them singletons. This record belongs to a study of OX40 agonist ivuxolimab in advanced cancers. As for the study in general: Patients were treated with intravenous ivuxolimab, dosed at 0.01 to 10 mg/kg and infused every 2 weeks. Melanoma, hepatocellular carcinoma, head and neck or renal cell cancer occurred in dose-escalation patients. Study conclusions and caveats: In general, CD8+ T cells held more expanded clones than CD4+ did, on average.

Peripheral blood came from all dose cohorts at three timepoints. The V gene end was trimmed by 0 bases and the J gene end by 5 bases; junction bases not matched to a gene: 7. The CDR3 extends over 16 amino acids. Germline CDR1 SGDLS, CDR2 YYNGEE. The receptor was derived from an adult with an advanced solid tumor such as melanoma, head and neck, liver or kidney cancer. V usage is TRBV9 and J usage is TRBJ2-7; 11 bases line up with TRBD1. The material was CD4+ or CD8+ T cells sorted from blood, obtained in a trial of the OX40 agonist ivuxolimab. The CDR3 loop is CASSVALGQGDNEQYF. The CDR3 DNA is TGTGCCAGCAGCGTAGCTTTGGGACAGGGGGACAACGAGCAGTACTTC.